This TCR beta chain was captured by sequencing in a study of T cells after yellow fever vaccination. Across the study: Some fractions had low cell numbers, and these were prepared with SMART-Seq v4 Ultra Low Input. Points from the study as a whole: Most primary-vaccination clones recurred post-booster (roughly 96% CD4, roughly 91% CD8). The bulk population could contribute abundant contaminating clonotypes to FACS-sorted repertoires.

V lost 3 bases and J 6 bases, leaving 17 bases between the germline ends. There are 15 residues in the CDR3. A process of 5'RACE template switching, which added a universal primer site and UMIs, was used to make TCR cDNA. TCRdb re-derived calls from the 5' RACE reads in MiXCR, one entry per CDR3 protein. The sample shows 400,000 to 650,000 distinct CDR3 sequences, 20% to 25% of them seen only once. This clonotype was seen a handful of times. The antigen is not known. This chain links TRBV12-3 or TRBV12-4 with TRBJ1-2, with D unclear. Sequenced material: PBMCs, taken about 21 days after the first yellow fever vaccination. The TCR comes from a man aged 18 to 30 who received the YFV17D yellow fever vaccine. For the CDR3, the DNA is TGTGCCAGCAGTTTTGGGAAAGGTTTTGTCGATGGCTACACCTTC. Translation gives CASSFGKGFVDGYTF.